This T cell receptor (beta chain) derives from a study of post-analysis software for immune sequencing data. Whole-study findings and limits: Co-batched samples clustered tightly together by F measure. About 5 TRBV segments occurring more often in patients than controls included TRBV5-6, TRBV5-1 and TRBV20-1.

Unique molecular identifiers tagged the TCR beta cDNA libraries. TCRdb recomputed calls from the PCR reads with MiXCR, one row per CDR3 protein. The sample holds roughly 670,000 distinct CDR3 sequences, roughly three fifths seen once. This clonotype was counted a few times. Its antigen is as yet unknown. This CDR3 comprises 16 residues. Trimming took 1 base from V and 0 from J, leaving 11 bases between them. Germline V gene lookup returns CDR1 SGHTA and CDR2 FQGNSA. The V call is TRBV7-2, the J call TRBJ2-3; D may be TRBD2 (6 bases). The source of this sequence is a girl under 10 years old with multiple sclerosis. Sequencing was carried out using blood. The CDR3 region is CASSLVVGGSTDTQYF. CDR3 DNA: TGTGCCAGCAGCTTAGTTGTGGGGGGTAGCACAGATACGCAGTATTTT.